This T cell receptor (beta chain) came from a study of blood T cell repertoires in COVID-19. About the study: Italy, Spain and the United States were the sources of the convalescent and acute COVID-19 samples. PBMCs, B-cell-depleted T cells, or T cells provided the cDNA or gDNA that made up the material.

Germline CDR1 is KGHDR and CDR2 is SFDVKD. The CDR3 extends over 12 amino acids. The V and J ends lost 12 bases and 1 base respectively, with 11 bases between them. Original processing methods: Cell counts per sample came from amplifying reference gene primers. TCRdb keeps only in-frame clones here, not all; method: immunoSEQ multiplex PCR. Clonal size and the V and J genes are those of that table, whereas D and trimming came from the DNA. The data hold approximately 350,000 clones, with under 95% observed a single time. The V call is TRBV24-1, the J call TRBJ1-1, with D possibly matching TRBD1 (5 bases). The specimen was peripheral blood. The TCR originated in a woman younger than 35 who had recovered from COVID-19. CDR3: CAPQARNTEAFF. CDR3 nucleotides: TGTGCCCCACAGGCTAGGAACACTGAAGCTTTCTTT.